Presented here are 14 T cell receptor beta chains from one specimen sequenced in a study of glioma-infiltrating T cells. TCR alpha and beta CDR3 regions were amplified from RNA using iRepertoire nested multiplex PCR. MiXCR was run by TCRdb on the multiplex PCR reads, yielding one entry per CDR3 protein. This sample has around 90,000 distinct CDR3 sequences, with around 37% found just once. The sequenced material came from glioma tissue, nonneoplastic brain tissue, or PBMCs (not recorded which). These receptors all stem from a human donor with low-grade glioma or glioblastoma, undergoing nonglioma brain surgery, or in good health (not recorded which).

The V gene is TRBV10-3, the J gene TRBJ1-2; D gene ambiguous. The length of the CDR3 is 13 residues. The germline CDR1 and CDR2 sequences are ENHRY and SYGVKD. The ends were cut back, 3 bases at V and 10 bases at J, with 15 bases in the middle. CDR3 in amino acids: CAISEAVNYNYTF. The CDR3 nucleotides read TGTGCCATCAGTGAAGCCGTAAACTATAACTACACCTTC.

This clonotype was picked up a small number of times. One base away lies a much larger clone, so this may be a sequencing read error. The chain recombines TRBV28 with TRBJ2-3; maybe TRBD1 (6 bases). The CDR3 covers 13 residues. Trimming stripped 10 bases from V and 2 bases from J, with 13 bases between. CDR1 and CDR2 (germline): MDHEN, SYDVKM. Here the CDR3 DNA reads TGTGCCACCCTGGGGGCACACACAGATACGCAGTATTTT. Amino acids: CATLGAHTDTQYF.

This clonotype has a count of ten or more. DNA of the CDR3: TGTGCCAGCAGCCAAGTCCTTGGATCAATTGCGGATACGCAGTATTTT. This codes for CASSQVLGSIADTQYF. The chain carries TRBV14 and TRBJ2-3; D not certain. This CDR3 spans 16 amino acids. The germline V and J ends were trimmed by 1 base and 6 bases, with 17 bases remaining between them. Germline-derived CDR1 and CDR2 are SGHDN and FVKESK. The full variable domain, with the rest looked up from reference TRBV14 and TRBJ2-3, is EAGVTQFPSHSVIEKGQTVTLRCDPISGHDNLYWYRRVMGKEIKFLLHFVKESKQDESGMPNNRFLAERTGGTYSTLKVQPAELEDSGVYFCASSQVLGSIADTQYFGPGTRLTVL.

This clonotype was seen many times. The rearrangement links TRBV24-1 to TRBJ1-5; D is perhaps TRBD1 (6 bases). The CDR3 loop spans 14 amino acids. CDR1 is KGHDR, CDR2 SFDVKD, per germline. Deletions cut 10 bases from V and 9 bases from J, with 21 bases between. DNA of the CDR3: TGTGCCACAGCGGGCCCAGGGGCTACACGGCCCCAGCATTTT. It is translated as CATAGPGATRPQHF.

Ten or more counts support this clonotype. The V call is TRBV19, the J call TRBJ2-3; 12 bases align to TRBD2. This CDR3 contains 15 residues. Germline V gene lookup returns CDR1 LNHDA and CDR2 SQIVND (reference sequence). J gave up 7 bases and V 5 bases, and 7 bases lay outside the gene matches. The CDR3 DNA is TGTGCCAGTAGTTCGACTAGCGGGAGTGTCAATACGCAGTATTTT. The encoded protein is CASSSTSGSVNTQYF.

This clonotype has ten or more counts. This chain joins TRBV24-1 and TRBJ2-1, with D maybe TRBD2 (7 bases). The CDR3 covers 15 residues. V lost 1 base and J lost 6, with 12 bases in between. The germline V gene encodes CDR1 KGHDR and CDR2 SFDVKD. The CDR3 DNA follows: TGTGCCACCAGTGATTTCCGGGGGGCTATCAATGAGCAGTTCTTC. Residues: CATSDFRGAINEQFF.

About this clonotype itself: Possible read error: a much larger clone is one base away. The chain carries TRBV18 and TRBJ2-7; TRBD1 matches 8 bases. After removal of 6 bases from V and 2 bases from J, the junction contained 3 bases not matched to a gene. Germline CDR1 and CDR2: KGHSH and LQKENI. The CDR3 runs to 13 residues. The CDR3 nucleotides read TGTGCCAGCTCGACAGGGGAGGCCTACGAGCAGTACTTC. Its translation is CASSTGEAYEQYF.

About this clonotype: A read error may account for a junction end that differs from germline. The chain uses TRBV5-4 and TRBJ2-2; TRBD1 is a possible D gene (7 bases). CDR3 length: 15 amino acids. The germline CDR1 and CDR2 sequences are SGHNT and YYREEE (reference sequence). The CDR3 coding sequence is TGTGCCAACAGCGCGGCGACAGGGAACACCGGGGGGCTGTTTTTT. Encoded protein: CANSAATGNTGGLFF.

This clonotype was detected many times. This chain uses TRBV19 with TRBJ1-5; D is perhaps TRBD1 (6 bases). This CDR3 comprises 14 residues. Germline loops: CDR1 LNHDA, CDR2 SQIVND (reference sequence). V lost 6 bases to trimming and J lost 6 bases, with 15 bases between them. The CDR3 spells CASRTPGVGQPQHF. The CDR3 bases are TGTGCCAGTAGAACTCCAGGGGTCGGTCAGCCCCAGCATTTT.

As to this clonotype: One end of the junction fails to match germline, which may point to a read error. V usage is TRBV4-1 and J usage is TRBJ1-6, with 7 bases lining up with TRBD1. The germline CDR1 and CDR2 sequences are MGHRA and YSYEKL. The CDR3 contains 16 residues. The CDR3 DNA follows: TGCGCCAGCAGCCAAGAGGGAACAGGGGAGCATTCACCCCTCCACTTC. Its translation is CASSQEGTGEHSPLHF.

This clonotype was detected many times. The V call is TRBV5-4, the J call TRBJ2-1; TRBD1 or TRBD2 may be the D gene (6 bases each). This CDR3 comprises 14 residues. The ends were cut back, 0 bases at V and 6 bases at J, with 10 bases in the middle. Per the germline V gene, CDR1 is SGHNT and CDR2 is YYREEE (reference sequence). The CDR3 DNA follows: TGTGCCAGCAGCTTGGACGGGGGCCGCAATGAGCAGTTCTTC. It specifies CASSLDGGRNEQFF.

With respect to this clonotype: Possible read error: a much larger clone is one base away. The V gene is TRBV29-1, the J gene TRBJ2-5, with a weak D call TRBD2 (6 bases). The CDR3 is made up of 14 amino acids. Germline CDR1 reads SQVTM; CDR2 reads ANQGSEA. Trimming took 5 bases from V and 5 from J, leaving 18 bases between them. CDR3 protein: CSVRLGPGRETQYF. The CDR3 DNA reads TGCAGCGTTCGTTTGGGACCTGGGAGGGAGACCCAGTACTTC.

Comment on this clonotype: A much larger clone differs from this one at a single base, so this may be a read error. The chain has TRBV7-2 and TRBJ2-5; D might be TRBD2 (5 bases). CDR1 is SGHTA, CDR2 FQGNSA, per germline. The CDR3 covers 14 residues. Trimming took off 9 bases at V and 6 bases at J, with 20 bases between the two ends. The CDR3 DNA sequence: TGTGCCAGTACGATCCCCCAGAGGGCGAAGACCCAGTACTTC. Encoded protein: CASTIPQRAKTQYF.

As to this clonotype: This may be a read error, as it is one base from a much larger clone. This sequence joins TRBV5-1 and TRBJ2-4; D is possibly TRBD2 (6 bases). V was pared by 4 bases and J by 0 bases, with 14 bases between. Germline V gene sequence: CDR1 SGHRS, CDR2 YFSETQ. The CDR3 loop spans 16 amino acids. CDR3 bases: TGCGCCAGCAGCCCGGGACTTGAGCCAGCCAAAAACATTCAGTACTTC. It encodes CASSPGLEPAKNIQYF.